Listed below are T cell receptor beta chains from one sample, sequenced in a study of T-cell reconstitution after alpha-beta-depleted transplantation in children. MiXCR, applied by TCRdb to the PCR reads, yields one record per CDR3 protein. The data contain 100,000 to 120,000 distinct CDR3 sequences, 10% of them singletons. Sequenced material: PBMCs from the stem cell graft donor, taken from the stem cell graft. The receptors originated from a human donor who donated a stem cell graft to a child with acute lymphoblastic leukemia. Both conserved end residues are part of each CDR3. D genes are given only for firm matches. Only some rows state a clone size, as once, few, many or a class for expanded clones.

d_gene	v_gene	j_gene	abundance	CDR3aa	CDR3nt
TRBD1	TRBV6-5	TRBJ2-6	many	CASRRQGRSGANVLTF	TGTGCCAGCAGACGACAGGGCCGGTCTGGGGCCAACGTCCTGACTTTC
NA	TRBV4-3	TRBJ1-4	many	CASSRAGGYPTATNEKLFF	TGCGCCAGCAGCCGAGCTGGAGGGTACCCAACTGCAACTAATGAAAAACTGTTTTTT
NA	TRBV12-3/TRBV12-4	TRBJ2-3	many	CASSFWDFGADTQYF	TGTGCCAGCAGTTTTTGGGACTTCGGGGCAGATACGCAGTATTTT
TRBD1	TRBV29-1	TRBJ1-2	many	CSVPGQGRGYTF	TGCAGCGTTCCCGGACAGGGGAGGGGCTACACCTTC
TRBD1	TRBV12-3/TRBV12-4	TRBJ2-5	many	CASSLRAGGQETQYF	TGTGCCAGCAGTTTGAGGGCAGGGGGCCAAGAGACCCAGTACTTC
TRBD1	TRBV30	TRBJ1-6	few	CAWSSQGARTLHF	TGTGCCTGGAGTTCTCAGGGGGCGAGAACCCTCCACTTT
TRBD1	TRBV4-1	TRBJ1-1	many	CASSQSQTGANTEAFF	TGCGCCAGCAGCCAATCCCAGACAGGGGCGAACACTGAAGCTTTCTTT
NA	TRBV27	TRBJ2-7	many	CASSIGNTYEQYF	TGTGCCAGCAGTATAGGGAATACCTACGAGCAGTACTTC
NA	TRBV6-5	TRBJ1-5	many	CASSYSPNRQPQHF	TGTGCCAGCAGTTATAGCCCAAATCGTCAGCCCCAGCATTTT
NA	TRBV12-3/TRBV12-4	TRBJ1-1	many	CASSEILGRGEAFF	TGTGCCAGCAGTGAAATTCTGGGGCGAGGTGAAGCTTTCTTT
TRBD1	TRBV28	TRBJ1-5	many	CASRRQGTKPQHF	TGTGCCAGCAGACGACAGGGGACGAAGCCCCAGCATTTT
NA	TRBV20-1	TRBJ1-5	many	CSAREAGAVSNQPQHF	TGCAGTGCTAGAGAGGCGGGGGCGGTTAGCAATCAGCCCCAGCATTTT
TRBD1	TRBV6-2/TRBV6-3	TRBJ2-1	many	CASSYSRQGNYNEQFF	TGTGCCAGCAGTTACTCGAGACAGGGGAACTACAATGAGCAGTTCTTC
TRBD1	TRBV29-1	TRBJ1-1	many	CSVVTGGSNTEAFF	TGCAGCGTAGTCACAGGGGGCAGTAACACTGAAGCTTTCTTT
NA	TRBV20-1	TRBJ1-1	many	CSAYDMMNTEAFF	TGCAGTGCTTACGACATGATGAACACTGAAGCTTTCTTT
TRBD2	TRBV7-9	TRBJ2-3	many	CASTRSGIGRGMSDTQYF	TGTGCCAGCACCCGAAGCGGAATCGGGCGGGGGATGTCAGATACGCAGTATTTT
TRBD2	TRBV12-3/TRBV12-4	TRBJ2-1	many	CASSLQASGRSEQFF	TGTGCCAGCAGTTTACAGGCTAGCGGGAGAAGTGAGCAGTTCTTC
NA	TRBV6-5	TRBJ2-5	many	CASTDRRGQYF	TGTGCCAGCACCGACAGGCGGGGCCAGTACTTC
TRBD2	TRBV4-3	TRBJ2-1	many	CASSQDGLSGGWNEQFF	TGCGCCAGCAGCCAAGATGGGCTTAGCGGGGGCTGGAACGAGCAGTTCTTC
NA	TRBV6-2/TRBV6-3	TRBJ2-1	many	CASSSSLGGNEQFF	TGTGCCAGCAGTTCTAGCTTAGGGGGCAATGAGCAGTTCTTC
NA	TRBV7-2	TRBJ2-4	many	CASSSSRVAKNIQYF	TGTGCCAGCAGCTCTAGTAGGGTAGCCAAAAACATTCAGTACTTC
TRBD1	TRBV5-1	TRBJ2-2	NA	CASSNRQGANTGELFF	TGCGCCAGCAGCAATAGACAGGGGGCGAACACCGGGGAGCTGTTTTTT
NA	TRBV12-3/TRBV12-4	TRBJ2-1	many	CASSLALTFEQFF	TGTGCCAGCAGTTTAGCGCTTACATTTGAGCAGTTCTTC
NA	TRBV27	TRBJ1-6	many	CASSSGAFNSPLHF	TGTGCCAGCAGTTCAGGGGCTTTTAATTCACCCCTCCACTTT
NA	TRBV6-5	TRBJ1-2	many	CASSWTDSANYGYTF	TGTGCCAGCAGTTGGACCGACTCCGCTAACTATGGCTACACCTTC
TRBD1	TRBV7-9	TRBJ1-1	many	CASRRTGEGTEAFF	TGTGCCAGCAGAAGGACAGGCGAAGGCACTGAAGCTTTCTTT
NA	TRBV5-1	TRBJ2-7	many	CASSLMVGSYEQYF	TGCGCCAGCAGCCTTATGGTTGGGAGTTACGAGCAGTACTTC
NA	TRBV14	TRBJ1-2	many	CASSPYGTYGYTF	TGTGCCAGCAGCCCTTACGGAACCTATGGCTACACCTTC
NA	TRBV28	TRBJ2-7	many	CASHPPSGHEQYF	TGTGCCAGCCACCCTCCCAGTGGGCACGAGCAGTACTTC
NA	TRBV7-9	TRBJ1-6	many	CASSLGTNNSPLHF	TGTGCCAGCAGCTTGGGGACAAATAATTCACCCCTCCACTTT
TRBD2	TRBV29-1	TRBJ2-1	many	CSVVASGTYNEQFF	TGCAGCGTTGTGGCTAGCGGCACCTACAATGAGCAGTTCTTC
TRBD1	TRBV6-1	TRBJ2-5	many	CASRNTGGETQYF	TGTGCCAGCAGAAATACAGGGGGAGAGACCCAGTACTTC
NA	TRBV6-1	TRBJ2-4	many	CASARGVGKNIQYF	TGTGCCAGCGCCCGAGGGGTTGGCAAAAACATTCAGTACTTC
TRBD1	TRBV27	TRBJ2-5	NA	CASSLSDWTGGKETQYF	TGTGCCAGCAGTTTATCGGACTGGACAGGGGGCAAGGAGACCCAGTACTTC
NA	TRBV19	TRBJ2-7	once	CASSGNSYEQYF	TGTGCCAGTAGTGGGAACTCCTACGAGCAGTACTTC
NA	TRBV12-3/TRBV12-4	TRBJ2-7	many	CASSFSLPLNEQYF	TGTGCCAGCAGTTTTTCCCTACCCCTGAACGAGCAGTACTTC
NA	TRBV29-1	TRBJ2-1	many	CSVADEDNEQFF	TGCAGCGTTGCTGACGAGGACAATGAGCAGTTCTTC
TRBD2	TRBV6-1	TRBJ2-5	many	CASRWVLAAQETQYF	TGTGCCAGCAGATGGGTACTAGCGGCTCAAGAGACCCAGTACTTC
NA	TRBV20-1	TRBJ1-2	many	CSADKDRRITF	TGCAGTGCTGACAAAGACAGGAGGATCACCTTC
NA	TRBV6-5	TRBJ2-2	many	CASSYSSTGELFF	TGTGCCAGCAGTTACTCTTCAACCGGGGAGCTGTTTTTT
NA	TRBV24-1	TRBJ2-7	many	CATSDVGEEQYF	TGTGCCACCAGTGATGTGGGGGAGGAGCAGTACTTC
TRBD1	TRBV7-2	TRBJ2-7	many	CASSPRQGALEQYF	TGTGCCAGCAGCCCACGACAGGGGGCGCTGGAGCAGTACTTC
TRBD2	TRBV18	TRBJ2-7	many	CASSPNTSGNEQYF	TGTGCCAGCTCACCAAATACTAGCGGGAACGAGCAGTACTTC
TRBD2	TRBV29-1	TRBJ2-7	many	CSVGLDFDEQYF	TGCAGCGTGGGACTAGATTTTGACGAGCAGTACTTC
TRBD1	TRBV7-6	TRBJ1-3	NA	CASSLRTGGGNTIYF	TGTGCCAGCAGCCTAAGGACAGGGGGCGGAAACACCATATATTTT
NA	TRBV12-3/TRBV12-4	TRBJ2-2	many	CASSFESSTGELFF	TGTGCCAGCAGTTTTGAATCCTCCACCGGGGAGCTGTTTTTT
NA	TRBV19	TRBJ2-7	many	CASSPYGTSPYEQYF	TGTGCCAGTAGTCCTTACGGGACGTCCCCCTACGAGCAGTACTTC